The entry below gives a single T cell receptor beta chain sequence along with its context. Its antigen is currently not known. Base qualities are not recorded, but no much larger clone differs from it by a single base. TCRbeta CDR3 regions were amplified from genomic DNA by means of the immunoSEQ Assay, a bias-controlled multiplex PCR. The authors processed their data as follows. Within the assay, amplification of reference gene primers was used to estimate how many nucleated cells each sample contained. To quantify the absolute abundance of each unique TCRbeta CDR3 rearrangement, sequence reads were collapsed and filtered. For each sample, productive Simpson clonality was calculated by taking the square root of Simpson's diversity index across productive rearrangements. The clones in this table, taken by TCRdb from immuneACCESS, are in-frame only. Not every clone is retained; where verified, under half of the shortfall comes from an unresolved V gene, and the cause of the rest is unknown. V, J and clone size reflect that table, while D and trimming were determined from the DNA. The sample has about 250,000 clones on record, roughly 80% of them singletons. Roughly 9.8% of the sample goes to the ten largest clones.

These data belong to a study of blood T cell repertoires in COVID-19 (dated by TCRdb to the early 2020s). At the level of the whole study: The collaborator samples originated in the United States, Italy and Spain and spanned the acute and convalescent phases of COVID-19. The repertoires were made available in a free public database intended to serve as a resource for research on the immune response to SARS-CoV-2. The dataset comprised deeply sampled blood TCRbeta repertoires from subjects exposed to, actively infected with, or recovered from COVID-19. Sample metadata almost always included a de-identified subject ID, COVID-19 status, age in years and sex. The samples were drawn from the first 160 participants of the ongoing ImmuneRACE study and from 1,254 subjects provided by 6 global collaborators. The material from the prospective study consisted of cDNA or gDNA derived from T cells, B-cell-depleted T cells, or PBMCs. Where available, HLA class I and class II types were obtained from metadata supplied by the sample provider rather than from assay-based typing.

Whole blood was collected in K2EDTA tubes by collaborating institutions according to the institutions' own protocols. For TCRbeta analysis, collaborators shipped samples in one of three forms: frozen whole blood, isolated PBMCs, or DNA extracted from either of those sample types. The research as a whole found: How much clinical and demographic metadata was included differed by source and by participant, and the metadata was provided uncurated.

The CDR3 runs 15 residues from the cysteine to the phenylalanine. Of the read, only the CDR3 DNA is kept; its 45 bases are in frame from base 1. The germline V gene supplies CDR1 SGHDT and CDR2 YYEEEE. Between the V and J ends, shortened by 0 bases and 4 bases respectively, the junction contains 13 bases. The receptor was isolated from an older man with acute or convalescent COVID-19. The chain is assembled from TRBV5-6 and TRBJ1-2, with the identity of the D gene unclear. Sequencing was done on a sample of peripheral blood. In nucleotide form, the sequence is TGTGCCAGCAGCTTGGTGGGCTCGGCCTTCTATGGCTACACCTTC. Its amino acids are CASSLVGSAFYGYTF.